This TCR beta chain was found in a study of shared clonotypes between healthy human individuals. General observations from the study: Around 5% of naive CD4 clonotypes were common to several donors.

Remarks on this clone: Its antigen is still unknown.

Profiling relied on immunoSEQ multiplex PCR, and the TCRdb table lists in-frame clones only, not all of them. This table holds approximately 840,000 clones, around 96% found once. Naive-designated CD8 cells lacked CD45RO, were positively enriched for CCR7, and omitted terminally differentiated effector memory CD45RA+ cells. Deletions cut 4 bases from V and 5 bases from J, with 18 bases between. The CDR3 totals 15 residues. Germline V gene sequence: CDR1 SGHTS, CDR2 YDEGEE. J is TRBJ1-1 and V is TRBV5-8; no clear D gene. Input material: naive CD8+ T cells sorted from blood. This TCR was sampled from a man aged 25 to 45 in good health. The CDR3 DNA sequence: TGTGCCAGCAGCCTATCGGATAGCCCCCAGACTGAAGCTTTCTTT. It is translated as CASSLSDSPQTEAFF.